Only a few counts were recorded for the clone carrying this T cell receptor beta chain. Its antigen is as yet unknown. It was the library that attached unique molecular identifiers to individual cDNA molecules. MiXCR was run by TCRdb on the RACE reads, yielding one entry per CDR3 protein. The profile covers 150,000 to 200,000 distinct CDR3 sequences, with approximately 29% appearing a single time and 2.5% to 3.5% taken by the ten largest. V was clipped by 4 bases and J by 3 bases; unmatched bases: 6. The CDR3 covers 15 residues. Per germline, CDR1 SGHKS and CDR2 YYEKEE (reference sequence). Time point noted: pre-sensitization, week 0. Treatment of the sample: therapeutic diphenylcyclopropenone sensitization with weekly scalp DPC. Blood draws came before every patch-test application. The study drew its donors from alopecia patients who were 18 to 70 years old and suitable for DPC. The record originates from a study of human T cells and chemical hapten exposure. The study's findings and limits: No change in TCRs above 1 in 1000 frequency was produced by DPC sensitization.

V gene TRBV5-5 combines with J gene TRBJ1-5, with 8 bases identical to TRBD1. The TCR originated in a woman younger than 45 with alopecia areata. Some clones in this sample may be carry-over from other donors' samples. The starting material was whole blood, obtained in connection with sensitization to the hapten diphenylcyclopropenone (DPC). CDR3 DNA: TGTGCCAGCAGCACGACAGGGGCTCCCAATCAGCCCCAGCATTTT. It codes for CASSTTGAPNQPQHF.